Shown below are 25 T cell receptor beta chains from a single sample sequenced in a study of blood T cell repertoires in COVID-19. Using immunoSEQ multiplex PCR, the repertoire was profiled, and TCRdb retains in-frame clones only, with some absent. The data hold 200,000 to 250,000 clones, with about 86% observed a single time. Sequences were obtained from peripheral blood. These receptors came from a man aged 18 to 29 with active or convalescent COVID-19.

The rearrangement joins TRBV7-8 to TRBJ1-3; D is undetermined. Between the trimmed V and J ends, which lost 5 bases and 3 bases, there was a span of 8 bases. CDR1 SGHVS and CDR2 FQNEAQ come from the germline V gene. This CDR3 spans 13 amino acids. This CDR3 reads CASSGLIGNTIYF. The CDR3 DNA sequence: TGTGCCAGCAGCGGCCTGATTGGAAACACCATATATTTT.

The V gene is TRBV15, the J gene TRBJ2-1; TRBD2 matches 15 bases. V was pared by 1 base and J by 5 bases, with 6 bases of the junction left unmatched. This CDR3 spans 18 amino acids. Per the germline V gene, CDR1 is LNHNV and CDR2 is YYDKDF (reference sequence). CDR3 nucleotide sequence: TGTGCCACCAGCAGAGGTGGGACTAGCGGGAGGTTTAACAATGAGCAGTTCTTC. Protein: CATSRGGTSGRFNNEQFF.

The gene calls are TRBV2 and TRBJ2-7; D is unclear. V gave up 6 bases and J gave up 6 bases, with 15 bases separating them. CDR1 is SNHLY and CDR2 is FYNNEI in the germline V gene. The CDR3 totals 13 residues. The CDR3 DNA is TGTGCCAGCAGCCGAAGGCTCTCGGGCGAGCAGTACTTC. Protein: CASSRRLSGEQYF.

The chain links TRBV2 to TRBJ2-7, with TRBD2 identical over 8 bases. The ends lost 5 bases at V and 7 bases at J; junction bases unmatched: 16. The V gene's germline CDR1 is SNHLY and CDR2 FYNNEI. The CDR3 covers 16 residues. The CDR3 is CASSRRAGGAMGEQYF. DNA of the CDR3: TGTGCCAGCAGTAGAAGGGCGGGAGGAGCAATGGGTGAGCAGTACTTC.

The chain employs TRBV30 and TRBJ1-1, with 7 bases aligning to TRBD1. V was clipped by 1 base and J by 5 bases; unmatched bases: 13. The germline CDR1 and CDR2 sequences are GTSNPN and SVGIG (reference sequence). This CDR3 contains 16 residues. DNA for the CDR3: TGTGCCTGGAGTGCCCAACAGGGGATTTTCGTAACTGAAGCTTTCTTT. Translation: CAWSAQQGIFVTEAFF.

The rearrangement uses TRBV5-4 and TRBJ1-6; D perhaps matches TRBD1 (5 bases). Deletions cut 3 bases from V and 7 bases from J, with 14 bases between. CDR3 size: 15 residues. Germline V gene data show CDR1 as SGHNT and CDR2 as YYREEE (reference sequence). The CDR3 DNA sequence: TGTGCCAGCAGCTGGGGTAGACAGAGGAATTCACCCCTCCACTTT. This codes for CASSWGRQRNSPLHF.

The chain couples TRBV7-2 to TRBJ2-3; TRBD2 matches at 11 bases. J gave up 4 bases and V 4 bases, and 16 bases lay outside the gene matches. The CDR3 spans 19 residues. Germline CDR1 reads SGHTA; CDR2 reads FQGNSA. CDR3 sequence reads: CASSSRFASGRTHPDTQYF. The CDR3 DNA reads as TGTGCCAGCAGCTCGCGCTTTGCTAGCGGGAGGACGCACCCAGATACGCAGTATTTT.

The V gene is TRBV7-6, the J gene TRBJ2-2, with 7 positions matching TRBD2. CDR1 is SGHVS, CDR2 FNYEAQ, per germline. This CDR3 region has 17 residues. With V trimmed by 5 bases and J by 6 bases, 15 bases remained unmatched. The CDR3 bases are TGTGCCAGCAGCCCTCGCCCCGGGGGGATTGGGCCCGGGGAGCTGTTTTTT. This sequence encodes CASSPRPGGIGPGELFF. The variable domain in full, with the rest retrieved from reference TRBV7-6 and TRBJ2-2, is GAGVSQSPRYKVTKRGQDVALRCDPISGHVSLYWYRQALGQGPEFLTYFNYEAQQDKSGLPNDRFSAERPEGSISTLTIQRTEQRDSAMYRCASSPRPGGIGPGELFFGEGSRLTVL.

The V gene is TRBV27, the J gene TRBJ2-3; 10 bases map to TRBD2. Germline CDR1 MNHEY, CDR2 SMNVEV (reference sequence). The CDR3 contains 14 residues. Germline trimming cut 5 bases from V and 6 bases from J; bases unmatched to any gene: 5. CDR3 region: CASSLASGSDTQYF. In nucleotides, the CDR3 is TGTGCCAGCAGTCTGGCTAGCGGGAGTGATACGCAGTATTTT.

The chain has TRBV15 and TRBJ2-7, with D unresolved. Trimming stripped 8 bases from V and 0 bases from J, with 14 bases between. The CDR3 length is 14 residues. CDR1 and CDR2 (germline): LNHNV, YYDKDF (reference sequence). CDR3 sequence reads: CATLDDEYSYEQYF. The CDR3 region has the DNA TGTGCCACCCTAGATGACGAATACTCCTACGAGCAGTACTTC.

V gene TRBV2 combines with J gene TRBJ1-1, with 9 bases identical to TRBD1. The ends lost 2 bases at V and 6 bases at J; junction bases unmatched: 7. Germline V gene data show CDR1 as SNHLY and CDR2 as FYNNEI. This CDR3 is built from 15 residues. DNA for the CDR3: TGTGCCAGCAGTGAAATGGAACAGGGGGCATCTGAAGCTTTCTTT. It specifies CASSEMEQGASEAFF. The complete variable domain, with remaining parts taken from reference TRBV2 and TRBJ1-1, reads EPEVTQTPSHQVTQMGQEVILRCVPISNHLYFYWYRQILGQKVEFLVSFYNNEISEKSEIFDDQFSVERPDGSNFTLKIRSTKLEDSAMYFCASSEMEQGASEAFFGQGTRLTVV.

This chain connects TRBV19 to TRBJ2-7, with 8 bases lining up with TRBD2. Trimming at V came to 3 bases and at J to 3 bases, leaving 4 bases not matched to a gene. The CDR3 contains 14 residues. Germline loops: CDR1 LNHDA, CDR2 SQIVND (reference sequence). CDR3 nucleotide sequence: TGTGCCAGTAGTATTCGGGAGGGAATCTACGAGCAGTACTTC. Encoded protein: CASSIREGIYEQYF. Based on the CDR3 plus reference TRBV19 and TRBJ2-7, the full variable domain is DGGITQSPKYLFRKEGQNVTLSCEQNLNHDAMYWYRQDPGQGLRLIYYSQIVNDFQKGDIAEGYSVSREKKESFPLTVTSAQKNPTAFYLCASSIREGIYEQYFGPGTRLTVT.

V gene TRBV28 combines with J gene TRBJ2-7, with TRBD1 matching 8 bases. The V gene end was trimmed by 6 bases and the J gene end by 2 bases; junction bases not matched to a gene: 6. Germline CDR1 MDHEN, CDR2 SYDVKM. CDR3 length equals 14 residues. CDR3 DNA sequence: TGTGCCAGCAGGAGACAGGGGAGCACCTACGAGCAGTACTTC. Encoded protein: CASRRQGSTYEQYF.

The genes are TRBV28 and TRBJ2-2, with 7 bases that match TRBD1. This CDR3 is built from 16 residues. Germline loops: CDR1 MDHEN, CDR2 SYDVKM. Trimming at V came to 7 bases and at J to 2 bases, leaving 10 bases not matched to a gene. CDR3: CASILSGTVNTGELFF. In DNA, the CDR3 is TGTGCCAGCATCCTTTCCGGGACAGTTAACACCGGGGAGCTGTTTTTT.

This chain connects TRBV10-3 to TRBJ1-3, with 9 nucleotides matching TRBD1. The CDR3 is made up of 16 amino acids. After removal of 7 bases from V and 0 bases from J, the junction contained 7 bases not matched to a gene. Germline values: CDR1 ENHRY, CDR2 SYGVKD. The CDR3 is CAIKTGQGPSGNTIYF. Written as DNA, the CDR3 is TGTGCCATCAAGACAGGACAGGGGCCCTCTGGAAACACCATATATTTT.

The rearrangement links TRBV5-6 to TRBJ1-4; the match to TRBD1 covers 10 bases. CDR1 and CDR2 (germline): SGHDT, YYEEEE. The V segment lost 4 bases and the J segment 2 bases; nucleotides outside the gene matches: 8. This CDR3 comprises 17 residues. The CDR3 loop is CASSDWTGGFTNEKLFF. CDR3 bases: TGTGCCAGCAGCGATTGGACAGGGGGTTTTACTAATGAAAAACTGTTTTTT.

The chain joins TRBV15 to TRBJ1-4, with a possible D match to TRBD1 (5 bases). Germline V CDR1 and CDR2: LNHNV, YYDKDF (reference sequence). The CDR3 totals 17 residues. V was cut by 4 bases and J by 0 bases, with 15 bases left in between. CDR3 nucleotide sequence: TGTGCCACCAGCACCCGGAGGTCGGGGGCAACTAATGAAAAACTGTTTTTT. It translates to CATSTRRSGATNEKLFF.

This rearrangement joins TRBV19 to TRBJ1-3; D ambiguous. Per the germline V gene, CDR1 is LNHDA and CDR2 is SQIVND (reference sequence). This CDR3 contains 13 residues. V was cut by 5 bases and J by 0 bases, with 5 bases left in between. CDR3 sequence: CASSFSSGNTIYF. CDR3 nucleotide sequence: TGTGCCAGTAGTTTCAGCTCTGGAAACACCATATATTTT.

The gene calls are TRBV7-4 and TRBJ1-5; 9 bases are shared with TRBD1. J gave up 1 base and V 6 bases, and 7 bases lay outside the gene matches. The length of the CDR3 is 16 residues. Germline CDR1 SGHVT, CDR2 SQSDAQ. The CDR3 coding sequence is TGTGCCAGCAGTCAGGGACAGGGCTCCAGCAATCAGCCCCAGCATTTT. Amino acid sequence: CASSQGQGSSNQPQHF.

The V call is TRBV28, the J call TRBJ2-3, with D possibly TRBD2 on 6 matching bases. V lost 3 bases, J lost 4 bases, and 8 bases lay in between. Germline V lookup: CDR1 MDHEN, CDR2 SYDVKM. The CDR3 is 13 amino acids. This chain's CDR3 is CASSLEGPDTQYF. DNA of the CDR3: TGTGCCAGCAGTTTGGAGGGACCAGATACGCAGTATTTT. Drawing the rest from reference TRBV28 and TRBJ2-3, the complete variable domain is DVKVTQSSRYLVKRTGEKVFLECVQDMDHENMFWYRQDPGLGLRLIYFSYDVKMKEKGDIPEGYSVSREKKERFSLILESASTNQTSMYLCASSLEGPDTQYFGPGTRLTVL.

The genes are TRBV5-1 and TRBJ2-6; 8 bases line up with TRBD1. Germline loops: CDR1 SGHRS, CDR2 YFSETQ. The trim removed 0 bases at V and 0 bases at J, leaving 5 bases unmatched. The length of the CDR3 is 18 residues. The CDR3: CASSLGAGGSSGANVLTF. As DNA, the CDR3 is TGCGCCAGCAGCTTGGGCGCAGGGGGCTCCTCTGGGGCCAACGTCCTGACTTTC.

V is TRBV7-6 and J is TRBJ2-1; D possibly corresponds to TRBD2 (6 bases). The germline gives CDR1 SGHVS, CDR2 FNYEAQ. Between the trimmed V and J ends, which lost 1 base and 4 bases, there was a span of 14 bases. The CDR3 extends over 16 amino acids. Here the CDR3 reads CASSLGGKSRYNEQFF. As DNA, the CDR3 is TGTGCCAGCAGCTTAGGCGGGAAAAGCCGTTACAATGAGCAGTTCTTC.

The chain employs TRBV6-1 and TRBJ2-5; TRBD1 is a possible D gene (6 bases). Germline V gene data show CDR1 as MNHNS and CDR2 as SASEGT. CDR3 length: 14 residues. V was clipped by 3 bases and J by 4 bases, with 12 bases between them. The CDR3 DNA sequence: TGTGCCAGCAGTGATCCCCTGGGGGCAGAGACCCAGTACTTC. This encodes CASSDPLGAETQYF.

J is TRBJ1-4 and V is TRBV3-1 (or the pseudogene TRBV3-2); D unclear. The germline gives CDR1 LGHDT, CDR2 YNNKEL (reference sequence). The CDR3 runs 15 residues. The germline V and J ends were trimmed by 4 bases and 2 bases, with 11 bases remaining between them. This chain's CDR3 is CASSPWAATNEKLFF. CDR3 coding DNA: TGTGCCAGCAGCCCCTGGGCCGCTACTAATGAAAAACTGTTTTTT.

The genes are TRBV19 and TRBJ2-7, with 11 positions matching TRBD1. The CDR3 runs to 15 residues. Trimming removed 2 bases from V and 5 bases from J; junction bases left unmatched: 5. Per the germline V gene, CDR1 is LNHDA and CDR2 is SQIVND (reference sequence). CDR3 in amino acids: CASSIRTGGDDEQYF. CDR3 bases: TGTGCCAGTAGTATACGGACAGGGGGCGATGACGAGCAGTACTTC.